This passage covers 5 T cell receptor beta chains from one sample sequenced in a study of identical twins. TCRdb reprocessed the 5' RACE reads via MiXCR and lists one record per CDR3 protein. The repertoire holds hundreds of thousands of distinct CDR3 sequences, with about 9.4% as singletons. The data also belong to a second study, concerning yellow fever vaccine responses in identical twins.

The sequencing sample was made of PBMCs. The receptors derive from a woman aged 18-29 years in good health.

The table lists this clonotype with a few counts. The rearrangement joins TRBV19 to TRBJ1-6, with 9 bases aligning to TRBD1. Trimming removed 5 bases from V and 6 bases from J; junction bases left unmatched: 5. Germline-derived CDR1 and CDR2 are LNHDA and SQIVND (reference sequence). CDR3 length equals 15 residues. CDR3 residues: CASSPGTGRNSPLHF. For the CDR3, the DNA is TGTGCCAGTAGTCCCGGGACAGGGCGTAATTCACCCCTCCACTTT.

This clonotype came up a few times. The chain joins TRBV20-1 to TRBJ2-3, with a possible D match to TRBD2 (6 bases). The germline gives CDR1 DFQATT, CDR2 SNEGSKA (reference sequence). V lost 2 bases to trimming and J lost 6 bases, with 18 bases between them. The CDR3 spans 15 residues. In DNA, the CDR3 is TGCAGTGCTAGATCAGGGACTGCCCCGCGGGATACGCAGTATTTT. It translates to CSARSGTAPRDTQYF.

This clonotype was seen at least ten times. The chain links TRBV12-3 or TRBV12-4 to TRBJ2-6; D may be TRBD1 or TRBD2 (6 bases each). This CDR3 has 17 residues. Trimming took 0 bases from V and 2 from J, leaving 11 bases between them. In nucleotides, the CDR3 is TGTGCCAGCAGTTTAGCGCTCGGGGGCACTGGGGCCAACGTCCTGACTTTC. Translated: CASSLALGGTGANVLTF.

This clonotype was found a few times. The rearrangement links TRBV7-2 to TRBJ2-1; D may correspond to TRBD1 or TRBD2 (5 bases each). The germline V and J ends were trimmed by 0 bases and 2 bases, with 11 bases remaining between them. This CDR3 region has 16 residues. Germline V gene lookup returns CDR1 SGHTA and CDR2 FQGNSA. This CDR3 is CASSLARGLTYNEQFF. The CDR3 DNA is TGTGCCAGCAGCTTAGCCCGGGGCCTTACCTACAATGAGCAGTTCTTC.

The V gene is TRBV30, the J gene TRBJ1-5, with D unclear. V lost 0 bases, J lost 7 bases, and 7 bases lay in between. The CDR3 loop spans 12 amino acids. Germline V gives CDR1 GTSNPN, CDR2 SVGIG (reference sequence). The CDR3 DNA reads TGTGCCTGGAGTGTAATGTCGCAGCCCCAGCATTTT. This sequence encodes CAWSVMSQPQHF. Full variable domain (rest looked up from reference TRBV30 and TRBJ1-5): SQTIHQWPATLVQPVGSPLSLECTVEGTSNPNLYWYRQAAGRGLQLLFYSVGIGQISSEVPQNLSASRPQDRQFILSSKKLLLSDSGFYLCAWSVMSQPQHFGDGTRLSIL.